This T cell receptor (beta chain) was sequenced in a study of CD8 T cells in ankylosing spondylitis. Study-level results: For ankylosing spondylitis blood, a TCR beta motif of about eight highly homologous variants appeared characteristic.

As regards this clonotype: The antigen remains unidentified.

Each CDR3 protein is one row after TCRdb ran MiXCR on the 5' RACE reads. The sample contains fewer than 750,000 distinct CDR3 sequences, 19% of which appear only once. The length of the CDR3 is 15 residues. The ends lost 7 bases at V and 2 bases at J; junction bases unmatched: 7. Germline V gives CDR1 SGHDN, CDR2 FVKESK. Sequenced input: blood, either unsorted or a sorted T cell fraction (not recorded which). The sequence derives from a male donor with ankylosing spondylitis. The V and J genes are TRBV14 and TRBJ2-5; 10 bases align to TRBD2. The CDR3, as DNA: TGTGCCAGCACAATAGCGGGGGGACCTCAAGAGACCCAGTACTTC. Amino acids: CASTIAGGPQETQYF.